This entry concerns a single T cell receptor (beta chain). Its antigen remains unknown. It was with 60 Vbeta and 13 Jbeta primers that the PCR ran. Here immunoSEQ multiplex PCR was the method, and the copy in TCRdb shows in-frame clones only, minus some. Counted here are roughly 150,000 clones, approximately 84% occurring once; the ten biggest clones make up about 2.4%. V gave up 2 bases and J gave up 4 bases, with 8 bases separating them. There are 14 residues in the CDR3. The germline V gene encodes CDR1 MGHDK and CDR2 SYGVNS. The data were obtained in a study of cytomegalovirus exposure and HLA in healthy donors. The study's findings and limits: Later analysis identified a missense DCLRE1C variant that was linked to TCR beta V- and J-gene trimming. Later work found most CMV-associated TCR beta chains apparently HLA-restricted.

This sequence originates from a man aged 30 to 39 in good health and CMV-seropositive. V and J are TRBV25-1 and TRBJ2-2; the D is unclear. The sequenced sample was PBMCs. The CDR3 nucleotides are TGTGCCAGCAGTGAAACCGCGCGCACCGGGGAGCTGTTTTTT. It specifies CASSETARTGELFF. Complete variable domain (other parts from reference TRBV25-1 and TRBJ2-2): EADIYQTPRYLVIGTGKKITLECSQTMGHDKMYWYQQDPGMELHLIHYSYGVNSTEKGDLSSESTVSRIRTEHFPLTLESARPSHTSQYLCASSETARTGELFFGEGSRLTVL.